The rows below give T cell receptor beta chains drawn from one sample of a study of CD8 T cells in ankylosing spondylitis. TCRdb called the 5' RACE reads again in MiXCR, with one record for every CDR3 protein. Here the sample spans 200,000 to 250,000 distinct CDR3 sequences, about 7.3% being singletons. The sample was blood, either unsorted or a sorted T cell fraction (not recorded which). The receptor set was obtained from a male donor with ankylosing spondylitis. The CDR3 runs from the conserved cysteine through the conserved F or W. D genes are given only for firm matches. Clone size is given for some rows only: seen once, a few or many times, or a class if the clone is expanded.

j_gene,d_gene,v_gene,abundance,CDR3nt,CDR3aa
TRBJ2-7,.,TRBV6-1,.,TGTGCCAGCGTACAAGGACAGTATCTTACCAACGAGCAGTACTTC,CASVQGQYLTNEQYF
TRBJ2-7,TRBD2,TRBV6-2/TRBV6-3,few,TGTGCCAGCAGACGTGGGACTAGCGGGAGAAACGAGCAGTACTTC,CASRRGTSGRNEQYF
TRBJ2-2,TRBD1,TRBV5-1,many,TGCGCCAGCAGCTTATACAGGGGGCGAGTGAAGGACACCGGGGAGCTGTTTTTT,CASSLYRGRVKDTGELFF
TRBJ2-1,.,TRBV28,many,TGTGCCAGCAGTTTAGCCGGGCGCTCCTACAATGAGCAGTTCTTC,CASSLAGRSYNEQFF
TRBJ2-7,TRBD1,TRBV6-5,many,TGTGCCAGCAGCTACAGGGGCCCCGGATACGAGCAGTACTTC,CASSYRGPGYEQYF
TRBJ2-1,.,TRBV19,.,TGTGCCAGTAGTTTCCCCGGCCCTTCCTACAATGAGCAGTTCTTC,CASSFPGPSYNEQFF
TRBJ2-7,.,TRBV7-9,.,TGTGCCAGCAGCTTGACCGCGGGCGAGCAGTACTTC,CASSLTAGEQYF
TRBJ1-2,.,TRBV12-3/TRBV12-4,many,TGTGCCAGCCTACCGGGACGTTTGATTTTGGGCTATGGCTACACCTTC,CASLPGRLILGYGYTF
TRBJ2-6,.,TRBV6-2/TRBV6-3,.,TGTGCCAGCAGTTACGACGGCGGGGGCGCTCCTGGGGCCAACGTCCTGACTTTC,CASSYDGGGAPGANVLTF
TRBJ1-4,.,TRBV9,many,TGTGCCAGCAGTGCCTCGACAGCAACTAATGAAAAACTGTTTTTT,CASSASTATNEKLFF
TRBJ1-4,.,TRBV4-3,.,TGCGCCAGCAGCCAAGGAACCAGTTTTAATGAAAAACTGTTTTTT,CASSQGTSFNEKLFF
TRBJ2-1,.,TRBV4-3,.,TGCGCCAGCAGCCAAGTGGTATTGACGGAGGCCAGATCCTACAATGAGCAGTTCTTC,CASSQVVLTEARSYNEQFF
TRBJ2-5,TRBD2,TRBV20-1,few,TGCAGTGCTAGAGCATATCGGACTAGCGGGGTTCAAGAGACCCAGTACTTC,CSARAYRTSGVQETQYF
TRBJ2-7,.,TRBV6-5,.,TGTGCCAGCAGTTCATACAGCTACGAGCAGTACTTC,CASSSYSYEQYF
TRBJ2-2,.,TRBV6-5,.,TGTGCCAGCAGTTACTCTTCCGGGGTGGGCGGGGAGCTGTTTTTT,CASSYSSGVGGELFF
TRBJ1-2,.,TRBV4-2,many,TGTGCCAGCAGCCAAGAGTACCTGGACGGGAACTATGGCTACACCTTC,CASSQEYLDGNYGYTF
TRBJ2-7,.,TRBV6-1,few,TGTGCCAGCAGTCCACGTCACCCTACGGGGCAGTACTTC,CASSPRHPTGQYF
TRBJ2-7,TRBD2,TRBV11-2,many,TGTGCCAGCAGCTTCGGACTAGCGGCGTCCTACGAGCAGTACTTC,CASSFGLAASYEQYF
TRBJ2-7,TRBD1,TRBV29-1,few,TGCAGCACAACAGGGGGTAACGAGCAGTACTTC,CSTTGGNEQYF
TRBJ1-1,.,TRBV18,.,TGTGCCAGCTCACCCCCCCAAGGGTTGGACGAAGCTTTCTTT,CASSPPQGLDEAFF
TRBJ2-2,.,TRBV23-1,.,TGCGCCAGCAGTCGAAGGGACCCAGCGAACACCGGGGAGCTGTTTTTT,CASSRRDPANTGELFF
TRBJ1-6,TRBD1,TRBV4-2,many,TGTGCCAGCAGCCAGACAGGGACGGGAGTCTCACCCCTCCACTTT,CASSQTGTGVSPLHF
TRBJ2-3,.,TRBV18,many,TGTGCCAGCTCACGCAAGCGGTCGGATACGCAGTATTTT,CASSRKRSDTQYF
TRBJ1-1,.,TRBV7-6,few,TGTGCCAGCAGCCCCGGTGGCCTTGAAGCTTTCTTT,CASSPGGLEAFF
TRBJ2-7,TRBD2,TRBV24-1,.,TGTGCCACCAGTGACCCCATGGGGAGGGACCCCTACGAGCAGTACTTC,CATSDPMGRDPYEQYF
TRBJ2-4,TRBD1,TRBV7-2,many,TGTGCCAGCAGCTACCGACCGGGACAGGGAACAAACATTCAGTACTTC,CASSYRPGQGTNIQYF
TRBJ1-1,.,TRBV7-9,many,TGTGCCAGCAGCTTGGACCGGGAAGCTTTCTTT,CASSLDREAFF
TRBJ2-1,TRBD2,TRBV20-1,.,TGCAGTGCTAGAGATATCCTAGCGGGAGGGGAAAATGAGCAGTTCTTC,CSARDILAGGENEQFF
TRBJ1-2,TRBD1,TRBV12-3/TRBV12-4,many,TGTGCCAGCAGTCCTACAGGGGGCTATGGCTACACCTTC,CASSPTGGYGYTF
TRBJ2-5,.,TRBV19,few,TGTGCCAGTGGCTTAAGGGGGTTGGAGACCCAGTACTTC,CASGLRGLETQYF
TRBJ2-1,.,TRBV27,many,TGTGCCAGCAGTCCTACTTACAATGAGCAGTTCTTC,CASSPTYNEQFF
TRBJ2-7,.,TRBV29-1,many,TGCAGCGTTGCACAAGGATGGGGGGCGCGCTACGAGCAGTACTTC,CSVAQGWGARYEQYF
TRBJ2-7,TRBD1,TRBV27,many,TGTGCCAGCTCCGTGGACAGGGGGAGTTACGAGCAGTACTTC,CASSVDRGSYEQYF
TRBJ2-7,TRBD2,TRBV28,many,TGTGCCAGCAGTTTAACTAGCGTCGAGCAGTACTTC,CASSLTSVEQYF
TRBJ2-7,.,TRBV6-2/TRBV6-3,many,TGTGCCAGCAGAGGACCGCCCCACGAGCAGTACTTC,CASRGPPHEQYF
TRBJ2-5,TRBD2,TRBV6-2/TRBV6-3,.,TGTGCCAGCAGTCTACTAGCGGGAGTACGAGAGACCCAGTACTTC,CASSLLAGVRETQYF
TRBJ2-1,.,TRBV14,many,TGTGCCAGCAGCCAAGATCGGACTTATTACAATGAGCAGTTCTTC,CASSQDRTYYNEQFF
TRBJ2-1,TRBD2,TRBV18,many,TGTGCCAGCTCACCACGCGGAGGGCGGGAGGGATACAATGAGCAGTTCTTC,CASSPRGGREGYNEQFF
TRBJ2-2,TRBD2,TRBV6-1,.,TGTGCCAGCAGAGGAACTAGCGGCGACACCGGGGAGCTGTTTTTT,CASRGTSGDTGELFF
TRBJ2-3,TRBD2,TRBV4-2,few,TGTGCCAGCAGCCAAGATATCCCGGGGGGGGCAGATACGCAGTATTTT,CASSQDIPGGADTQYF
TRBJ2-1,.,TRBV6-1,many,TGTGCCAGCAGGATTCGCCCTCGGGCCTACAATGAGCAGTTCTTC,CASRIRPRAYNEQFF